This entry is about one T cell receptor (beta chain). This sample is part of a study of control samples from healthy donors and cancer patients. Sequencing used immunoSEQ multiplex PCR; TCRdb keeps in-frame clones, though not all of them. The sample lists about 120,000 clones, around nine tenths occurring once. V lost 6 bases and J lost 5, with 7 bases in between. The CDR3 totals 11 residues. Germline values: CDR1 SQVTM, CDR2 ANQGSEA. V gene TRBV29-1 combines with J gene TRBJ1-4; no clear D gene. The specimen was blood. This receptor was taken from a man aged 25-40 years in good health. CDR3 sequence: CSVFRNEKLFF. The CDR3 nucleotides read TGCAGCGTGTTTCGAAATGAAAAACTGTTTTTT.